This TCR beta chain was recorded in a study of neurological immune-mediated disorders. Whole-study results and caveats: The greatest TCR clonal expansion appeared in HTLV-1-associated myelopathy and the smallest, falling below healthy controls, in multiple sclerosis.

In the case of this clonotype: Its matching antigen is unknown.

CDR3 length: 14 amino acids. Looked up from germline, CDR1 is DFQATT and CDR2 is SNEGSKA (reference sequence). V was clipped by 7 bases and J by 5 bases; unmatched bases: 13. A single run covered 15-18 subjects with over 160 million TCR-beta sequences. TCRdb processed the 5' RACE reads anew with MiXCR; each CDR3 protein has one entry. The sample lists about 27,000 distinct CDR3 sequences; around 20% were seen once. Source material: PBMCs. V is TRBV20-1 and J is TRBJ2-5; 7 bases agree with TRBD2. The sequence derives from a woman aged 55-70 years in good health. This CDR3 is CSGQFGGSEETQYF. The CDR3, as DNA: TGCAGTGGTCAATTCGGCGGGAGCGAGGAGACCCAGTACTTC.